This TCR beta chain emerged from a study of CD8 T cells in Susac syndrome. Control patients had untreated stable or active relapsing-remitting multiple sclerosis by revised McDonald criteria. Negative isolation was used for CD8+ and CD4+ T cells, and FACS enrichment was applied to TEMRA cells. The RNA, about 0.45 to 1 ug, was put through reverse transcription using random hexamers. The authors amplified TCR beta CDR3 across 54 Vbeta and 13 Jbeta using immunoSEQ multiplex PCR. Using its own MiXCR run on the immunoSEQ multiplex PCR reads, TCRdb lists one record per CDR3 protein. The repertoire holds under 550,000 distinct CDR3 sequences, with around 85% as singletons. The source is a human donor with multiple sclerosis. Sequences were obtained from CD8+ T cells from PBMCs.

DNA for the CDR3: TGTGCCAGCAGCTTGTCCGGAGGCCTCTCCTACAATGAGCAGTTCTTC. This translates into CASSLSGGLSYNEQFF. The V call is TRBV7-3, the J call TRBJ2-1; weak D call: TRBD2 (5 bases). V lost 3 bases, J lost 0 bases, and 12 bases lay in between. Germline loops: CDR1 SGHTA, CDR2 FQGTGA. The CDR3 is made up of 16 amino acids.